This is a list of T cell receptor beta chains from one sample in a study of cytomegalovirus exposure and HLA in healthy donors. TCRdb keeps only in-frame clones here, not all; method: immunoSEQ multiplex PCR. This repertoire shows more than 95,000 clones, 75% to 85% found once; its top ten account for 5.5% to 7%. The sample consisted of PBMCs. The receptors derive from a man aged 18-30 years in good health and CMV-seronegative. CDR3s include the opening cysteine and the closing phenylalanine or tryptophan. Each record gives: J gene, clone size, D gene, V gene, CDR3 protein, CDR3 DNA. A D gene is named only where the DNA matches it firmly. Only some rows state a clone size, as once, few, many or a class for expanded clones.

j_call: TRBJ1-5
clone_size: few
d_call: NA
v_call: TRBV6-1
cdr3_aa: CASSDAGNQPQHF
cdr3_nt: TGTGCCAGCAGTGACGCAGGGAACCAGCCCCAGCATTTT

j_call: TRBJ2-5
clone_size: NA
d_call: NA
v_call: TRBV27
cdr3_aa: CASSLGGTQYF
cdr3_nt: TGTGCCAGCAGTTTGGGAGGGACCCAGTACTTC

j_call: TRBJ2-7
clone_size: NA
d_call: TRBD1
v_call: TRBV7-9
cdr3_aa: CASSGHRGLTLLEQYF
cdr3_nt: TGTGCCAGCAGCGGACACAGGGGGCTAACCCTCCTCGAGCAGTACTTC

j_call: TRBJ2-1
clone_size: NA
d_call: TRBD1
v_call: TRBV11-3
cdr3_aa: CASSLPGQGALNEQFF
cdr3_nt: TGTGCCAGCAGCTTACCCGGACAGGGGGCATTAAATGAGCAGTTCTTC

j_call: TRBJ1-1
clone_size: NA
d_call: NA
v_call: TRBV5-6
cdr3_aa: CASSAQGKAFF
cdr3_nt: TGTGCCAGCAGCGCCCAGGGGAAAGCTTTCTTT

j_call: TRBJ1-2
clone_size: once
d_call: NA
v_call: TRBV29-1
cdr3_aa: CSVKMGGGGGYTF
cdr3_nt: TGCAGCGTTAAAATGGGGGGTGGTGGTGGCTACACCTTC

j_call: TRBJ1-5
clone_size: NA
d_call: NA
v_call: TRBV27
cdr3_aa: CASSLRSGQPQHF
cdr3_nt: TGTGCCAGCAGTTTAAGGTCAGGGCAGCCCCAGCATTTT

j_call: TRBJ2-3
clone_size: NA
d_call: TRBD2
v_call: TRBV11-3
cdr3_aa: CASSQGLAGTDTQYF
cdr3_nt: TGTGCCAGCAGTCAAGGACTAGCGGGCACAGATACGCAGTATTTT

j_call: TRBJ1-1
clone_size: NA
d_call: NA
v_call: TRBV30
cdr3_aa: CAWSVGRGTEAFF
cdr3_nt: TGTGCCTGGAGTGTTGGCAGGGGTACTGAAGCTTTCTTT

j_call: TRBJ2-5
clone_size: NA
d_call: TRBD2
v_call: TRBV6-1
cdr3_aa: CASSLAGRETQYF
cdr3_nt: TGTGCCAGCAGTTTAGCGGGGAGGGAGACCCAGTACTTC

j_call: TRBJ2-2
clone_size: NA
d_call: NA
v_call: TRBV5-1
cdr3_aa: CASSPQRADGMFF
cdr3_nt: TGCGCCAGCAGCCCCCAGAGGGCCGACGGAATGTTTTTT

j_call: TRBJ2-3
clone_size: few
d_call: TRBD1
v_call: TRBV5-1
cdr3_aa: CASSRKTGGGFLRIADTQYF
cdr3_nt: TGCGCCAGCAGCCGAAAGACAGGGGGCGGTTTCCTTCGGATTGCAGATACGCAGTATTTT

j_call: TRBJ2-7
clone_size: NA
d_call: NA
v_call: TRBV5-1
cdr3_aa: CASSLFSDSLGSEQYF
cdr3_nt: TGCGCCAGCAGCTTATTCTCGGACAGTCTCGGGTCCGAGCAGTACTTC

j_call: TRBJ1-5
clone_size: NA
d_call: TRBD1
v_call: TRBV7-9
cdr3_aa: CSSSARDRGQPQHF
cdr3_nt: TGTTCCAGCAGCGCCCGGGACAGGGGTCAGCCCCAGCATTTT

j_call: TRBJ2-1
clone_size: NA
d_call: NA
v_call: TRBV29-1
cdr3_aa: CSVEGHSTSYNEQFF
cdr3_nt: TGCAGCGTTGAAGGCCACAGTACCTCCTACAATGAGCAGTTCTTC

j_call: TRBJ2-7
clone_size: once
d_call: NA
v_call: TRBV7-3
cdr3_aa: CASSLGSTYEQYF
cdr3_nt: TGTGCCAGCAGCTTAGGCTCGACCTACGAGCAGTACTTC

j_call: TRBJ2-7
clone_size: NA
d_call: NA
v_call: TRBV4-1
cdr3_aa: CASSQDPPRKGEQYF
cdr3_nt: TGCGCCAGCAGCCAAGACCCCCCTAGAAAAGGCGAGCAGTACTTC

j_call: TRBJ2-3
clone_size: few
d_call: TRBD1
v_call: TRBV4-3
cdr3_aa: CASSSRTGATTDTQYF
cdr3_nt: TGCGCCAGCAGCTCCCGGACAGGGGCCACCACAGATACGCAGTATTTT

j_call: TRBJ1-1
clone_size: NA
d_call: NA
v_call: TRBV28
cdr3_aa: CASSLHLGGGTEAFF
cdr3_nt: TGTGCCAGCAGTCTCCATCTGGGGGGAGGAACTGAAGCTTTCTTT

j_call: TRBJ1-4
clone_size: NA
d_call: NA
v_call: TRBV7-9
cdr3_aa: CASSLGTATNEKLFF
cdr3_nt: TGTGCCAGCAGCTTAGGGACAGCAACTAATGAAAAACTGTTTTTT

j_call: TRBJ1-1
clone_size: NA
d_call: TRBD1
v_call: TRBV5-6
cdr3_aa: CASSFRQGSTEAFF
cdr3_nt: TGTGCCAGCAGCTTCAGACAGGGTAGCACTGAAGCTTTCTTT

j_call: TRBJ1-5
clone_size: NA
d_call: TRBD1
v_call: TRBV28
cdr3_aa: CASSLSFVGQVDQPQHF
cdr3_nt: TGTGCCAGCAGTTTATCCTTTGTGGGACAGGTTGATCAGCCCCAGCATTTT

j_call: TRBJ2-7
clone_size: NA
d_call: TRBD2
v_call: TRBV12-5
cdr3_aa: CASGLRLAAYEQYF
cdr3_nt: TGTGCTAGTGGTTTAAGACTAGCGGCCTACGAGCAGTACTTC

j_call: TRBJ2-6
clone_size: once
d_call: TRBD2
v_call: TRBV7-6
cdr3_aa: CASSLDGEGFGANVLTF
cdr3_nt: TGTGCCAGCAGCTTAGACGGGGAGGGATTTGGGGCCAACGTCCTGACTTTC

j_call: TRBJ2-5
clone_size: once
d_call: NA
v_call: TRBV11-2
cdr3_aa: CASSLVSGETQYF
cdr3_nt: TGTGCCAGCAGCTTAGTGAGCGGGGAGACCCAGTACTTC

j_call: TRBJ2-1
clone_size: once
d_call: TRBD2
v_call: TRBV7-9
cdr3_aa: CASSLGMLAGVGAANEQFF
cdr3_nt: TGTGCCAGCAGCTTAGGTATGCTAGCGGGAGTGGGAGCCGCAAATGAGCAGTTCTTC

j_call: TRBJ2-3
clone_size: NA
d_call: TRBD1
v_call: TRBV4-3
cdr3_aa: CASSQVYGTGTDTQYF
cdr3_nt: TGCGCCAGCAGCCAAGTTTACGGGACAGGGACAGATACGCAGTATTTT

j_call: TRBJ2-7
clone_size: NA
d_call: NA
v_call: TRBV21-1
cdr3_aa: CASSKDSATPYEQYF
cdr3_nt: TGTGCCAGCAGCAAAGACTCGGCGACACCCTACGAGCAGTACTTC

j_call: TRBJ1-5
clone_size: NA
d_call: NA
v_call: TRBV6-5
cdr3_aa: CASSYSYQPQHF
cdr3_nt: TGTGCCAGCAGTTACAGCTATCAGCCCCAGCATTTT

j_call: TRBJ2-1
clone_size: NA
d_call: TRBD1
v_call: TRBV5-8
cdr3_aa: CASRGGQGAYNEQFF
cdr3_nt: TGTGCCAGCAGGGGGGGACAGGGAGCCTACAATGAGCAGTTCTTC

j_call: TRBJ2-2
clone_size: once
d_call: TRBD1
v_call: TRBV18
cdr3_aa: CASSHLDRAVSTGELFF
cdr3_nt: TGTGCCAGCTCACACCTCGACAGGGCGGTGTCGACCGGGGAGCTGTTTTTT

j_call: TRBJ1-4
clone_size: NA
d_call: NA
v_call: TRBV27
cdr3_aa: CASSIQGPNEKLFF
cdr3_nt: TGTGCCAGCAGCATACAGGGACCTAATGAAAAACTGTTTTTT

j_call: TRBJ2-1
clone_size: NA
d_call: NA
v_call: TRBV4-1
cdr3_aa: CASSQPGLVGQGYEQFF
cdr3_nt: TGCGCCAGCAGCCAACCCGGCCTAGTAGGGCAGGGCTATGAGCAGTTCTTC

j_call: TRBJ2-5
clone_size: NA
d_call: NA
v_call: TRBV13
cdr3_aa: CASSLRGGSKKGETQYF
cdr3_nt: TGTGCCAGCAGCTTAAGGGGCGGCAGCAAGAAGGGAGAGACCCAGTACTTC

j_call: TRBJ2-1
clone_size: once
d_call: NA
v_call: TRBV11-2
cdr3_aa: CASTPGGGSNEQFF
cdr3_nt: TGTGCCAGCACCCCTGGGGGCGGGAGTAATGAGCAGTTCTTC

j_call: TRBJ2-2
clone_size: NA
d_call: NA
v_call: TRBV4-1
cdr3_aa: CASSQGLHTGELFF
cdr3_nt: TGCGCCAGCAGCCAAGGACTTCACACCGGGGAGCTGTTTTTT

j_call: TRBJ1-2
clone_size: NA
d_call: TRBD1
v_call: TRBV5-1
cdr3_aa: CASSPRDRVAGYTF
cdr3_nt: TGCGCCAGCAGCCCCCGGGACAGGGTAGCTGGCTACACCTTC

j_call: TRBJ2-1
clone_size: NA
d_call: NA
v_call: TRBV10-3
cdr3_aa: CASSIRTPSSYNEQFF
cdr3_nt: TGTGCCAGCAGTATCCGGACTCCAAGCTCCTACAATGAGCAGTTCTTC

j_call: TRBJ2-2
clone_size: NA
d_call: TRBD1
v_call: TRBV2
cdr3_aa: CASSETGIRSGELFF
cdr3_nt: TGTGCCAGCAGTGAGACAGGGATTCGGTCCGGGGAGCTGTTTTTT

j_call: TRBJ1-1
clone_size: few
d_call: NA
v_call: TRBV6-6
cdr3_aa: CASSGQLNTEAFF
cdr3_nt: TGTGCCAGCAGTGGACAGTTGAACACTGAAGCTTTCTTT